These T cell receptor beta chains were read from a single sample in a study of T cells after yellow fever vaccination. TCRdb ran MiXCR on the 5' RACE reads and lists one entry per CDR3 protein. This repertoire shows fewer than 350,000 distinct CDR3 sequences, around 4% found once; its top ten account for around 22%. This specimen was PBMCs, taken on the day of the yellow fever booster vaccination. These receptors came from a young man who received the YFV17D yellow fever vaccine. Each CDR3 is given with its conserved first and last residue. The D gene is left open where the match is weak. Not every row has a clone size; where given, it reads once, few, many or a size class.

clone_size	v_call	j_call	d_call	cdr3_aa	cdr3_nt
-	TRBV11-3	TRBJ2-2	-	CASSPRGSTGELFF	TGTGCCAGCAGCCCCAGGGGAAGCACCGGGGAGCTGTTTTTT
many	TRBV5-1	TRBJ1-1	-	CASRPTPGTAEAFF	TGCGCCAGCAGACCAACCCCAGGGACGGCTGAAGCTTTCTTT
-	TRBV5-5	TRBJ2-1	-	CASSSQARLALSSYNEQFF	TGTGCCAGCAGCTCCCAGGCCCGGCTAGCCTTGAGCTCCTACAATGAGCAGTTCTTC
few	TRBV7-2	TRBJ1-1	-	CASSLDRGVVGTEAFF	TGTGCCAGCAGCTTAGATCGGGGTGTAGTGGGAACTGAAGCTTTCTTT
many	TRBV7-2	TRBJ2-5	-	CASSQRWSQETQYF	TGTGCCAGCAGCCAGAGGTGGTCCCAAGAGACCCAGTACTTC
many	TRBV4-3	TRBJ2-1	-	CASSQDDPVYNEQFF	TGCGCCAGCAGCCAAGACGACCCAGTCTACAATGAGCAGTTCTTC
few	TRBV14	TRBJ1-1	-	CASSQDPFDRFNTEAFF	TGTGCCAGCAGCCAAGATCCCTTTGACAGGTTCAACACTGAAGCTTTCTTT
many	TRBV5-1	TRBJ2-1	-	CASSPAQHFVGFSPEQFF	-
many	TRBV5-1	TRBJ2-3	-	CASSLGRGQYF	TGCGCCAGCAGCTTGGGACGGGGGCAGTATTTT
few	TRBV7-8	TRBJ2-5	TRBD2	CASSPRSASGGALQETQYF	TGTGCCAGCAGCCCAAGATCCGCTAGCGGGGGGGCTCTCCAAGAGACCCAGTACTTC
few	TRBV9	TRBJ1-3	-	CASESSAGTGNTIYF	TGTGCCAGCGAATCATCAGCAGGGACTGGAAACACCATATATTTT
many	TRBV24-1	TRBJ2-3	-	CATSDLVTDTQYF	TGTGCCACCAGTGATTTGGTTACAGATACGCAGTATTTT
many	TRBV5-1	TRBJ2-3	-	CASSLESGRDTQYF	TGCGCCAGCAGCTTGGAGTCAGGGAGAGATACGCAGTATTTT
few	TRBV4-3	TRBJ1-6	-	CASNSRGAGYNSPLHF	TGCGCCAGCAACTCTCGGGGGGCCGGCTATAATTCACCCCTCCACTTT
few	TRBV6-5	TRBJ2-5	-	CASSYDPAWTQYF	TGTGCCAGCAGCTACGACCCCGCGTGGACCCAGTACTTC
few	TRBV7-6	TRBJ2-7	TRBD1	CASSPLGTGDYYEQYF	TGTGCCAGCAGCCCGTTAGGGACAGGGGATTACTACGAGCAGTACTTC
few	TRBV27	TRBJ2-3	TRBD2	CASSSPAGAGNTDTQYF	TGTGCCAGCAGTTCCCCCGCGGGAGCGGGGAACACAGATACGCAGTATTTT
few	TRBV20-1	TRBJ2-5	-	CSADRYQETQYF	TGCAGCGCCGACAGGTACCAAGAGACCCAGTACTTC
-	TRBV5-4	TRBJ2-1	-	CASRLRRQGANEQFF	TGTGCCAGCAGGTTACGTCGGCAGGGAGCAAATGAGCAGTTCTTC
many	TRBV18	TRBJ1-1	-	CASSSARAGNTEAFF	TGTGCCAGCTCATCAGCCAGGGCAGGGAACACTGAAGCTTTCTTT
few	TRBV20-1	TRBJ2-1	-	CSAHGGGPYNEQFF	TGCAGTGCTCACGGTGGGGGACCCTACAATGAGCAGTTCTTC
-	TRBV7-9	TRBJ2-1	-	CASSLLLGGQFF	TGTGCCAGCAGCTTACTCTTAGGCGGGCAGTTCTTC
-	TRBV18	TRBJ2-2	TRBD1	CASSPPSRQGNTGELFF	TGTGCCAGCTCACCACCCTCGAGACAGGGGAACACCGGGGAGCTGTTTTTT
-	TRBV19	TRBJ1-2	-	CASSIGPGPWDGYTF	TGTGCCAGTAGTATAGGACCGGGACCCTGGGATGGCTACACCTTC
few	TRBV5-1	TRBJ2-5	TRBD1	CASSPPTGMAETQYF	TGCGCCAGCAGTCCACCGACAGGGATGGCAGAGACCCAGTACTTC
many	TRBV6-1	TRBJ1-2	-	CASSESGGGYYGYTF	TGTGCCAGCAGTGAAAGTGGCGGCGGCTACTATGGCTACACCTTC
many	TRBV4-1	TRBJ2-1	TRBD2	CASSQDLGRGGRNEQFF	TGCGCCAGCAGCCAAGATTTGGGGCGGGGGGGCAGAAATGAGCAGTTCTTC
-	TRBV10-3	TRBJ1-1	-	CAISEGRDTEAFF	TGTGCCATCAGTGAGGGCAGGGACACTGAAGCTTTCTTT
many	TRBV7-9	TRBJ1-2	TRBD1	CASSLEGTGGTYGYTF	TGTGCCAGCAGCTTAGAGGGGACAGGAGGTACCTATGGCTACACCTTC
many	TRBV4-3	TRBJ2-1	-	CASSQAGGIGYNEQFF	TGCGCCAGCAGCCAAGCGGGCGGTATTGGATACAATGAGCAGTTCTTC
few	TRBV5-6	TRBJ2-1	-	CASSLGTFTYNEQFF	TGTGCCAGCAGCTTGGGGACCTTTACCTACAATGAGCAGTTCTTC
-	TRBV5-1	TRBJ2-1	TRBD2	CASSMSSGINTYNEQFF	TGCGCCAGCAGTATGTCTAGCGGAATCAACACGTACAATGAGCAGTTCTTC
-	TRBV5-5	TRBJ2-3	-	CASSRAYGGTDTQYF	TGTGCCAGCAGCCGGGCGTACGGGGGCACAGATACGCAGTATTTT
many	TRBV19	TRBJ2-7	-	CASNAGSDEQYF	TGTGCCAGTAACGCAGGGTCCGACGAGCAGTACTTC
-	TRBV19	TRBJ1-6	TRBD1	CASSIKGAGNSPLHF	TGTGCCAGTAGTATAAAGGGGGCTGGTAATTCACCCCTCCACTTT
-	TRBV6-1	TRBJ1-1	TRBD1	CASRVRGLGSLNTEAFF	TGTGCCAGCAGAGTGAGGGGGCTCGGGTCCCTGAACACTGAAGCTTTCTTT